The rows below give T cell receptor beta chains drawn from one sample of a study of blood T cells in healthy people across ages. TCRdb re-derived calls from the 5' RACE reads in MiXCR, one entry per CDR3 protein. Among approximately 1.5 million distinct CDR3 sequences listed, roughly 32% were seen once. The specimen was blood. The receptors come from a woman in her thirties in good health. CDR3s include the opening cysteine and the closing phenylalanine or tryptophan. D genes are given only for firm matches. Clone size appears in some rows only: once, few, many, or a class for an expanded clone.

J gene: TRBJ1-2
V gene: TRBV7-3
clone size: .
D gene: .
CDR3 DNA: TGTGCCAGCAGCCCGACCGGGGAGACCTATGGCTACACCTTC
CDR3 protein: CASSPTGETYGYTF

J gene: TRBJ2-1
V gene: TRBV27
clone size: .
D gene: TRBD2
CDR3 DNA: TGTGCCAGCAGTCGAAATCGGGGGGGCCGAGGCAATGAGCAGTTCTTC
CDR3 protein: CASSRNRGGRGNEQFF

J gene: TRBJ2-7
V gene: TRBV7-2
clone size: many
D gene: .
CDR3 DNA: TGTGCCAGCAGCCGAGCAGGGTCCTACGAGCAGTACTTC
CDR3 protein: CASSRAGSYEQYF

J gene: TRBJ2-3
V gene: TRBV13
clone size: few
D gene: .
CDR3 DNA: TGTGCCAGCAGCTTAGATTCAATGGATACGCAGTATTTT
CDR3 protein: CASSLDSMDTQYF

J gene: TRBJ2-1
V gene: TRBV4-1
clone size: few
D gene: TRBD2
CDR3 DNA: TGCGCCAGCAGCCATCCGGGACTAGCGGGGGGGCCTCAATTCAATGAGCAGTTCTTC
CDR3 protein: CASSHPGLAGGPQFNEQFF

J gene: TRBJ2-5
V gene: TRBV5-1
clone size: .
D gene: TRBD2
CDR3 DNA: TGCGCCAGCACTTTGGGGACTAGCGCAGAGACCCAGTACTTC
CDR3 protein: CASTLGTSAETQYF

J gene: TRBJ2-5
V gene: TRBV20-1
clone size: .
D gene: .
CDR3 DNA: TGCAGTGCTAATCATGGAGAGACCCAGTACTTC
CDR3 protein: CSANHGETQYF

J gene: TRBJ2-7
V gene: TRBV29-1
clone size: few
D gene: .
CDR3 DNA: TGCAGCGTTGCGGATACCCCTCTAATCCGTCGGGGGCCTTACGAGCAGTACTTC
CDR3 protein: CSVADTPLIRRGPYEQYF

J gene: TRBJ2-1
V gene: TRBV20-1
clone size: few
D gene: .
CDR3 DNA: TGCAGTGCTAGGACCAGTCTCCGCTACAACTCCTACAATGAGCAGTTCTTC
CDR3 protein: CSARTSLRYNSYNEQFF

J gene: TRBJ2-7
V gene: TRBV27
clone size: few
D gene: .
CDR3 DNA: TGTGCCAGCAGAGTCTCCTGGACCTACGAGCAGTACTTC
CDR3 protein: CASRVSWTYEQYF

J gene: TRBJ2-1
V gene: TRBV20-1
clone size: few
D gene: .
CDR3 DNA: TGCAGTGCTGCCCGTAGTCTAAGCTCCTACAATGAGCAGTTCTTC
CDR3 protein: CSAARSLSSYNEQFF

J gene: TRBJ2-1
V gene: TRBV21-1
clone size: .
D gene: .
CDR3 DNA: TGTGCCAGCAGCACGAGACAGGTTAGCTCCTACAATGAGCAGTTCTTC
CDR3 protein: CASSTRQVSSYNEQFF

J gene: TRBJ1-3
V gene: TRBV11-1
clone size: .
D gene: .
CDR3 DNA: TGTGCCAGCAGCTTCGCCAGGAACTCTGGAAACACCATATATTTT
CDR3 protein: CASSFARNSGNTIYF

J gene: TRBJ2-7
V gene: TRBV6-5
clone size: .
D gene: TRBD2
CDR3 DNA: TGTGCCAGCAGTTACCCTGGTCTAGCGGGGGTCTACGAGCAGTACTTC
CDR3 protein: CASSYPGLAGVYEQYF

J gene: TRBJ1-2
V gene: TRBV20-1
clone size: .
D gene: TRBD1
CDR3 DNA: TGCAGTGCTAGTCAGGGGGCCCGGTATGGCTACACCTTC
CDR3 protein: CSASQGARYGYTF

J gene: TRBJ2-7
V gene: TRBV20-1
clone size: .
D gene: .
CDR3 DNA: TGCAGTGCTAGTAGAGGGATCGGATACGAGCAGTACTTC
CDR3 protein: CSASRGIGYEQYF

J gene: TRBJ2-3
V gene: TRBV27
clone size: few
D gene: .
CDR3 DNA: TGTGCCAGCAGTTTATCGATAAGTTCACACACAGGGGATACGCAGTATTTT
CDR3 protein: CASSLSISSHTGDTQYF